Listed below are T cell receptor beta chains from one sample, sequenced in a study of blood T cells in healthy people across ages. MiXCR, run by TCRdb on the 5' RACE reads, gives a single entry per CDR3 protein. The sample yields approximately 1.5 million distinct CDR3 sequences, 40% to 45% seen once. Source material: blood. These receptors came from a woman aged 18-35 years in good health. CDR3s include the opening cysteine and the closing phenylalanine or tryptophan. Fields, in order: J gene, V gene, D gene, CDR3 protein. D genes are given only for firm matches.

TRBJ2-7 TRBV20-1 NA CSAPRPAGVNEQYF
TRBJ2-1 TRBV27 NA CASRGRTYGNNEQFF
TRBJ1-5 TRBV6-5 NA CATSLEVNQPQHF
TRBJ1-2 TRBV5-6 TRBD1 CASSMGSGTGLNYGYTF
TRBJ2-5 TRBV4-1 NA CASSHQGQETQYF
TRBJ2-1 TRBV7-9 NA CASSLLEHRANEQFF
TRBJ2-7 TRBV28 NA CASSLRGLLSYEQYF
TRBJ1-2 TRBV6-5 TRBD1 CASSYLGQGPRYGYTF
TRBJ2-1 TRBV6-2/TRBV6-3 TRBD2 CAITSGTSGSGAQFF
TRBJ2-3 TRBV20-1 NA CSASTGGSTDTQYF
TRBJ2-5 TRBV5-1 NA CASSSGGAEQETQYF
TRBJ2-2 TRBV4-1 TRBD2 CASSRTSGITGELFF
TRBJ2-1 TRBV9 NA CASSVEADNEQFF
NA TRBV27 TRBD2 CASRAAGGPYNEQYF
NA TRBV4-3 TRBD1 CASSQDGRTGLYEQYF
TRBJ2-7 TRBV20-1 NA CSARDQVYYEQYF
TRBJ2-4 TRBV7-2 NA CASSFAGPKNIQYF
TRBJ1-4 TRBV19 TRBD1 CASSILGTGGQKLFF
TRBJ2-7 TRBV28 TRBD2 CASSPSGRYEQYF
TRBJ2-7 TRBV29-1 NA CSVGGQRTYEQYF
TRBJ2-7 TRBV20-1 NA CSASWGGEQYF
TRBJ1-2 TRBV12-3/TRBV12-4 TRBD1 CASSSMDRDGYTF
TRBJ2-5 TRBV7-2 NA CASSFLGGETQYF
TRBJ2-3 TRBV29-1 TRBD2 CSLYLPQRGLADTQYF
TRBJ2-3 TRBV27 TRBD2 CASSLSGVAGGTDTQYF
TRBJ1-1 TRBV7-9 NA CASSLYGKNTEAFF
TRBJ2-7 TRBV20-1 NA CSARAETSYEQYF
TRBJ2-2 TRBV10-3 NA CAISGDMTGELFF
TRBJ2-2 TRBV7-2 TRBD2 CASSLVRAGGLLNTGELFF
TRBJ1-4 TRBV27 NA CASGLKKRGREKLFF
TRBJ2-3 TRBV9 TRBD2 CASSVAAGGGTDTQYF
TRBJ2-7 TRBV5-1 NA CASSPDLAYEQYF
TRBJ2-1 TRBV6-5 NA CASSLPGDNEQFF
TRBJ1-1 TRBV29-1 NA CSAYDAEAFF
TRBJ1-4 TRBV6-1 NA CASSQGHLATNEKLFF
TRBJ2-5 TRBV6-5 NA CASSRGDQETQYF
TRBJ2-3 TRBV19 NA CASSMPVRARASTDTQYF
TRBJ1-2 TRBV5-5 NA CASSFVGSNYGYTF
TRBJ2-7 TRBV5-1 NA CASSLLKFGSDGVYEQYF
TRBJ2-7 TRBV20-1 TRBD2 CSAPGLANSYEQYF
TRBJ2-1 TRBV5-1 NA CASDQGTGYNEQFF